This T cell receptor beta chain was obtained from a study of Graves' ophthalmopathy and Graves' hyperthyroidism. Study background: Before any treatment, peripheral blood was taken at the initial diagnosis.

Study outcomes and limitations: The authors also found most expanded thyroid clonotypes above 0.001 frequency in blood. Separation of ophthalmopathy from stable hyperthyroidism was achieved by a 13-signature model, at 85% to 90% sensitivity and roughly 81% specificity.

CDR1 and CDR2 from the germline V gene are SGHAT and FQDESV (reference sequence). CDR3 size: 17 residues. V was clipped by 0 bases and J by 6 bases; unmatched bases: 7. From RNA, the CDR3 regions of TCR beta chains were amplified and sequenced. Second-round multiplex PCR came after a first-round RT-PCR that employed HTBI primers. Each CDR3 protein is one row after TCRdb ran MiXCR on the multiplex PCR reads. The repertoire consists of 300,000 to 400,000 distinct CDR3 sequences, with about a sixth occurring once and the leading ten covering around 12%. This clonotype was seen at least ten times. Its antigen is as yet unknown. Certain patients were not enrolled. These were patients with other autoimmune diseases, uncontrolled infections, pregnancy or lactation.

This chain connects TRBV11-1 to TRBJ2-2, with 10 bases fitting TRBD2. This receptor was obtained from an adult man with Graves' ophthalmopathy. Sequencing was performed on peripheral blood. CDR3 DNA: TGTGCCAGCAGCTTAGCATTAACTAGCGGGGACCCCGGGGAGCTGTTTTTT. Its protein product is CASSLALTSGDPGELFF.